This T cell receptor (beta chain) was identified during a study of blood T cell repertoires in COVID-19. TCRdb keeps only in-frame clones here, not all; method: immunoSEQ multiplex PCR. This table has nearly 95,000 clones, about 74% appearing once. Trimming removed 6 bases at V and 1 base at J, with 12 bases between. Germline-derived CDR1 and CDR2 are SNHLY and FYNNEI. The CDR3 is 14 residues long. The receptor's source is a man aged 65-85 years with COVID-19, enrolled during active disease. The chain employs TRBV2 and TRBJ1-1; maybe TRBD1 (6 bases). The sample taken for sequencing was peripheral blood. CDR3 nucleotide sequence: TGTGCCAGCAGCCTAGGGGGAACGAACACTGAAGCTTTCTTT. Translated, it gives CASSLGGTNTEAFF. Full variable domain (rest looked up from reference TRBV2 and TRBJ1-1): EPEVTQTPSHQVTQMGQEVILRCVPISNHLYFYWYRQILGQKVEFLVSFYNNEISEKSEIFDDQFSVERPDGSNFTLKIRSTKLEDSAMYFCASSLGGTNTEAFFGQGTRLTVV.